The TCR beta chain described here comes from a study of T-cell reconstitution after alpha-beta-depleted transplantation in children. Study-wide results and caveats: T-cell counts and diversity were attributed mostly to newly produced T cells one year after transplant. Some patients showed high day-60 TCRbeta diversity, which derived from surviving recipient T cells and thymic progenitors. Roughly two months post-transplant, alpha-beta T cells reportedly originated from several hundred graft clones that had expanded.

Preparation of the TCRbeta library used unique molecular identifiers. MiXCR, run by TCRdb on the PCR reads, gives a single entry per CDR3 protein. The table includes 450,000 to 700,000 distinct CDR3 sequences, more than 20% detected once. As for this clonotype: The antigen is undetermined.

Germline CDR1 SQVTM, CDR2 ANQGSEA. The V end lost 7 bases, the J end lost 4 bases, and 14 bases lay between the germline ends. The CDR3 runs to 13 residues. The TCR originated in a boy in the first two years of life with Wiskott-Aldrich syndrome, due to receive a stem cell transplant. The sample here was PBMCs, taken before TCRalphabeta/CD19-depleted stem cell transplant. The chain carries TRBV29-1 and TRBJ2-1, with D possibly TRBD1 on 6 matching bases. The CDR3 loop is CSATGTPYNEQFF. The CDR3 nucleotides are TGCAGCGCGACCGGGACACCTTACAATGAGCAGTTCTTC.